These 8 T cell receptor beta chains were sequenced from one sample in a study of naive and memory T cell subsets. Antigen specificity for these receptors is unknown. Both TRBC1 and TRBC2 were covered by a beta constant-region primer of two equimolar oligonucleotides. Nested alpha and beta constant-region primers with the SP2 primer drove four PCR rounds on ligated cDNA. TCRdb itself ran the UMI-ligation and nested PCR reads through MiXCR, one entry per CDR3 protein. The sample yields roughly 150,000 distinct CDR3 sequences, 15% to 20% seen once. Notes on the study in general: Naive repertoires, especially CD8, held a few larger clonotypes, possibly memory cells re-expressing CD45RA.

Specimen: naive CD8+ T cells from blood. These receptors were taken from a human donor in good health.

This clonotype appeared a few times. The chain recombines TRBV7-9 with TRBJ1-3; D remains ambiguous. The germline V gene encodes CDR1 SEHNR and CDR2 FQNEAQ (reference sequence). This CDR3 spans 15 amino acids. Trimming took off 4 bases at V and 0 bases at J, with 10 bases between the two ends. In DNA, the CDR3 is TGTGCCAGCAGCTCCGGACCGAGCTCTGGAAACACCATATATTTT. Protein product: CASSSGPSSGNTIYF.

This clonotype was recorded a few times. The chain combines TRBV12-3 or TRBV12-4 with TRBJ1-5; D is unclear. V gave up 6 bases and J gave up 0 bases, with 12 bases separating them. The CDR3 sequence is 15 residues long. The CDR3 here is CASSDEMYSNQPQHF. The CDR3 coding sequence is TGTGCCAGCAGCGATGAGATGTATAGCAATCAGCCCCAGCATTTT.

The sample holds a few counts of this clonotype. V and J are TRBV28 and TRBJ2-5; D is perhaps TRBD2 (5 bases). Germline V gene lookup returns CDR1 MDHEN and CDR2 SYDVKM. Deletions cut 5 bases from V and 4 bases from J, with 11 bases between. CDR3 length: 13 amino acids. The CDR3 spells CASSGLVGETQYF. The CDR3, as DNA: TGTGCCAGCAGTGGACTGGTAGGAGAGACCCAGTACTTC.

This clonotype was observed a handful of times. The chain has TRBV6-6 and TRBJ2-7; D assignment may be TRBD1 or TRBD2 (5 bases each). The CDR3 consists of 14 residues. CDR1 is MNHNY, CDR2 SVGAGI, per germline (reference sequence). V lost 6 bases and J lost 0, with 12 bases in between. CDR3 sequence reads: CASSPRDLSYEQYF. The CDR3 DNA sequence: TGTGCCAGCAGCCCTCGGGACCTCTCCTACGAGCAGTACTTC.

This sequence joins TRBV7-9 and TRBJ1-2; possibly TRBD1 for D (6 bases). V gave up 1 base and J gave up 2 bases, with 8 bases separating them. Germline V gene sequence: CDR1 SEHNR, CDR2 FQNEAQ (reference sequence). This CDR3 is 14 amino acids long. CDR3 amino acids: CASSLGGTNYGYTF. CDR3 in DNA: TGTGCCAGCAGCTTAGGGGGGACAAACTATGGCTACACCTTC.

The table lists this clonotype with many counts. The rearrangement uses TRBV6-6 and TRBJ1-2, with 10 bases fitting TRBD1. The CDR3 consists of 13 residues. Germline lookup yields CDR1 MNHNY and CDR2 SVGAGI (reference sequence). V lost 6 bases and J lost 3; bases outside the gene matches: 1. CDR3 sequence reads: CASSGTGDYGYTF. The DNA for the CDR3 is TGTGCCAGCAGCGGGACAGGGGACTATGGCTACACCTTC.

This clonotype was counted a few times. The V gene is TRBV12-3 or TRBV12-4, the J gene TRBJ1-5; D remains unclear. Trimming shortened V by 6 bases and J by 4 bases, and 10 bases separated the two germline ends. The CDR3 consists of 13 residues. CDR3 protein: CASRPTENQPQHF. For the CDR3, the DNA is TGTGCCAGCAGGCCGACGGAAAATCAGCCCCAGCATTTT.

V gene TRBV28 combines with J gene TRBJ2-7; D gene uncertain. The germline V gene encodes CDR1 MDHEN and CDR2 SYDVKM. This CDR3 is 15 amino acids long. Trimming removed 3 bases from V and 0 bases from J, with 12 bases in between. The CDR3 region has the DNA TGTGCCAGCAGTTTTTCGACCGGCAGCTCCTACGAGCAGTACTTC. Translation gives CASSFSTGSSYEQYF.